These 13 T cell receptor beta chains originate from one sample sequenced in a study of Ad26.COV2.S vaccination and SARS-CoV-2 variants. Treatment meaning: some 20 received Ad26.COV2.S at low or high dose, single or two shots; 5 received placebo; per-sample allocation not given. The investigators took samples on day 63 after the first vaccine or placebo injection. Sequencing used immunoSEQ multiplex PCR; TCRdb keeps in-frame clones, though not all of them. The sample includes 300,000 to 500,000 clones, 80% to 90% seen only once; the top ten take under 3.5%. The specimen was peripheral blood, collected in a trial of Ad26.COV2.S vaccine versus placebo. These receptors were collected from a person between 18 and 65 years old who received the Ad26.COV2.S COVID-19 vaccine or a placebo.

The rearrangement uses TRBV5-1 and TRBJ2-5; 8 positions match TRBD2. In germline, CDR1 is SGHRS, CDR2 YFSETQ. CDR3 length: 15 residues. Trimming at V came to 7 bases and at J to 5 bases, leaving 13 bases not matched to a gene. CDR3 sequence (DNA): TGCGCCAGCGCTGGGCGCGGGGGGTTGCGGGAGACCCAGTACTTC. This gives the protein CASAGRGGLRETQYF.

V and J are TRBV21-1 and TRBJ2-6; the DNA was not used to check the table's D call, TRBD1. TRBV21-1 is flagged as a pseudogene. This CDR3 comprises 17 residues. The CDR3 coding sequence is TGTGCCAGCAGCAAAGAGTTCAGGGTCTCTGGGGCCAACGTCCTGACTTTC. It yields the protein CASSKEFRVSGANVLTF.

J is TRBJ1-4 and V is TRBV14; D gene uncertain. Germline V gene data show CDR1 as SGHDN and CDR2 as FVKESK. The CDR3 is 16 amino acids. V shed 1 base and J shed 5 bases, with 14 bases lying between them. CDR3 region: CASSQVQAWRNEKLFF. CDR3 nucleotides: TGTGCCAGCAGCCAAGTCCAGGCATGGCGAAATGAAAAACTGTTTTTT. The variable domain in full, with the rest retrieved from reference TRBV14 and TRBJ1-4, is EAGVTQFPSHSVIEKGQTVTLRCDPISGHDNLYWYRRVMGKEIKFLLHFVKESKQDESGMPNNRFLAERTGGTYSTLKVQPAELEDSGVYFCASSQVQAWRNEKLFFGSGTQLSVL.

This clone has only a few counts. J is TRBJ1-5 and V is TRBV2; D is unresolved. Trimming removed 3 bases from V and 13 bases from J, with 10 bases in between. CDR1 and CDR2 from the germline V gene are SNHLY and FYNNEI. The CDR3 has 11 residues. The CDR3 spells CASSEERTQHF. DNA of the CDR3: TGTGCCAGCAGTGAGGAAAGGACTCAGCATTTT.

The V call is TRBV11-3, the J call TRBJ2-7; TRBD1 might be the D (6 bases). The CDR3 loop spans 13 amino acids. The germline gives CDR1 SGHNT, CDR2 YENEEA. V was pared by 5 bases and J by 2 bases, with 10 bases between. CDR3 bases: TGTGCCAGCAGCAAGGGGACAACCTACGAGCAGTACTTC. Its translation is CASSKGTTYEQYF.

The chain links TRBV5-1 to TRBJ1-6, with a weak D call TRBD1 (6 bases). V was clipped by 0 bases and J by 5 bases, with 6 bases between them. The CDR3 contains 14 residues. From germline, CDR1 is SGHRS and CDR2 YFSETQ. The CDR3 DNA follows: TGCGCCAGCAGCTTGGACAGGGATAATTCACCCCTCCACTTT. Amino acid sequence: CASSLDRDNSPLHF.

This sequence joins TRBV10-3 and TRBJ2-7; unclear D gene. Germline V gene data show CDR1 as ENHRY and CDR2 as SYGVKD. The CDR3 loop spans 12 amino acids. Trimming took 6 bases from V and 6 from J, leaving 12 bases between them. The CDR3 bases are TGTGCCATCAGCCGAGAAATGCGCGAGCAGTACTTC. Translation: CAISREMREQYF.

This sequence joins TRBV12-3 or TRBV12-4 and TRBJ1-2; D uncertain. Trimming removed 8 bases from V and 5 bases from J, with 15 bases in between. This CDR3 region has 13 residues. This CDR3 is CASGRTAPYGYTF. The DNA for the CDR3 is TGTGCCAGCGGCCGGACGGCCCCTTATGGCTACACCTTC.

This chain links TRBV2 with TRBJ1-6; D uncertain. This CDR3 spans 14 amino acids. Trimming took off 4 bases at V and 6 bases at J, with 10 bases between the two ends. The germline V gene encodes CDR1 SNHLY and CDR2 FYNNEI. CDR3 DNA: TGTGCCAGCAGTGTCGCGGGTATTAATTCACCCCTCCACTTT. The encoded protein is CASSVAGINSPLHF.

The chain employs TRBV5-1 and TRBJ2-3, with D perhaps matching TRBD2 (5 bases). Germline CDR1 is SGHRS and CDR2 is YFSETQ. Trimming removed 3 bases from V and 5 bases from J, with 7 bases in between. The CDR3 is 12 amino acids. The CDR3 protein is CASSSLGDTQYF. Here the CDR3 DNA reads TGCGCCAGCAGCTCACTAGGAGATACGCAGTATTTT.

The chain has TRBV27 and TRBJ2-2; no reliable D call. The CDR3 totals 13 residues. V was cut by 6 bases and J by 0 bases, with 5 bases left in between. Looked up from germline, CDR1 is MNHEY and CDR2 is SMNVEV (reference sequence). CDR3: CASSPSNTGELFF. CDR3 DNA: TGTGCCAGCAGCCCTTCGAACACCGGGGAGCTGTTTTTT.

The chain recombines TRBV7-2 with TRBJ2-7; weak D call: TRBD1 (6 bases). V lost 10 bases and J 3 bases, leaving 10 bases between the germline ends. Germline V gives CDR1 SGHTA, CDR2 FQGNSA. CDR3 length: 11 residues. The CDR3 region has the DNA TGTGCCATAAGCAGGGGCTACGAGCAGTACTTC. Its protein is CAISRGYEQYF.

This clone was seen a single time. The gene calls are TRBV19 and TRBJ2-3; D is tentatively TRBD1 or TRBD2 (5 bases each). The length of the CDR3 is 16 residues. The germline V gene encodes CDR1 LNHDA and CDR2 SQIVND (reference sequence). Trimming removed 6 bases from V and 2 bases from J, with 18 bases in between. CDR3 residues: CASSPNVGVFTDTQYF. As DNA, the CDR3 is TGTGCCAGTAGCCCTAACGTGGGGGTTTTCACAGATACGCAGTATTTT.